These 13 T cell receptor beta chains came from one sample sequenced in a study of response to subunit inactivated influenza vaccine. MiXCR was run by TCRdb on the RT-PCR reads, yielding one entry per CDR3 protein. The data hold roughly 700,000 distinct CDR3 sequences, with approximately 14% observed a single time. The material was PBMCs from blood, obtained roughly 12 days after vaccination. All receptors come from a middle-aged man who received an inactivated influenza vaccine.

The rearrangement uses TRBV19 and TRBJ2-7; maybe TRBD2 (6 bases). CDR1 and CDR2 from the germline V gene are LNHDA and SQIVND (reference sequence). V lost 4 bases and J lost 0, with 10 bases in between. The CDR3 is made up of 14 amino acids. The CDR3 DNA follows: TGTGCCAGTAGTACTGGGGGGATCTCCTACGAGCAGTACTTC. It encodes CASSTGGISYEQYF.

The chain is built from TRBV20-1 and TRBJ2-3; 7 bases map to TRBD1. Germline V gene sequence: CDR1 DFQATT, CDR2 SNEGSKA (reference sequence). CDR3 length equals 15 residues. With V trimmed by 8 bases and J by 2 bases, 13 bases remained unmatched. The chain's CDR3 is CSTKRGPYLTDTQYF. The CDR3 DNA reads as TGCAGTACTAAAAGGGGGCCCTACCTCACAGATACGCAGTATTTT.

The CDR3 is CSARDLQGGQPQHF. In DNA form, the CDR3 reads TGCAGTGCTAGAGATCTCCAGGGCGGCCAGCCCCAGCATTTT. The chain has TRBV20-1 and TRBJ1-5, with D possibly being TRBD1 (5 bases). Trimming took 0 bases from V and 7 from J, leaving 13 bases between them. The CDR3 contains 14 residues. Germline CDR1 DFQATT, CDR2 SNEGSKA (reference sequence).

The chain couples TRBV25-1 to TRBJ2-1; D unresolved. The V end was cut by 8 bases, the J end by 6 bases, with 8 bases between. Per germline, CDR1 MGHDK and CDR2 SYGVNS. The CDR3 consists of 11 residues. The CDR3 bases are TGTGCCAGCGGGATCTTCAATGAGCAGTTCTTC. Amino acid sequence: CASGIFNEQFF. The full variable domain, rest sourced from reference TRBV25-1 and TRBJ2-1, is EADIYQTPRYLVIGTGKKITLECSQTMGHDKMYWYQQDPGMELHLIHYSYGVNSTEKGDLSSESTVSRIRTEHFPLTLESARPSHTSQYLCASGIFNEQFFGPGTRLTVL.

The chain combines TRBV20-1 with TRBJ2-7; 8 bases map to TRBD2. CDR1 is DFQATT, CDR2 SNEGSKA, per germline (reference sequence). The ends lost 5 bases at V and 9 bases at J; junction bases unmatched: 15. The CDR3 is 14 residues long. The CDR3 nucleotides are TGCAGTGCTTGGCAGCGAGCGGGAGATTTAGGGCAGTACTTC. Translated: CSAWQRAGDLGQYF.

The chain combines TRBV6-2 or TRBV6-3 with TRBJ2-7, with a tentative D call TRBD1 (6 bases). V was clipped by 4 bases and J by 4 bases, with 11 bases between them. The CDR3 runs to 13 residues. Germline V CDR1 and CDR2: MNHEY, SVGEGT. CDR3 in amino acids: CASSSLQGYEQYF. For the CDR3, the DNA is TGTGCCAGCAGTTCACTACAGGGTTACGAGCAGTACTTC.

This clonotype has just a few counts. This chain uses TRBV2 with TRBJ2-5; D is perhaps TRBD1 (5 bases). This CDR3 has 14 residues. V shed 0 bases and J shed 5 bases, with 10 bases lying between them. Per germline, CDR1 SNHLY and CDR2 FYNNEI. The CDR3 DNA sequence: TGTGCCAGCAGTGAAGCAGGGGCTGGTGAGACCCAGTACTTC. It specifies CASSEAGAGETQYF. The complete variable domain, with remaining parts taken from reference TRBV2 and TRBJ2-5, reads EPEVTQTPSHQVTQMGQEVILRCVPISNHLYFYWYRQILGQKVEFLVSFYNNEISEKSEIFDDQFSVERPDGSNFTLKIRSTKLEDSAMYFCASSEAGAGETQYFGPGTRLLVL.

This clonotype came up many times. The V and J genes are TRBV7-2 and TRBJ2-1; possibly TRBD2 for D (6 bases). The V and J ends lost 10 bases and 9 bases respectively, with 16 bases between them. The V gene's germline CDR1 is SGHTA and CDR2 FQGNSA. The CDR3 is 12 residues long. CDR3 DNA sequence: TGTGCCACCTCTGGGTTCGGGGGTGAGCAGTTCTTC. This encodes CATSGFGGEQFF.

This clonotype was recorded a few times. The DNA of the CDR3 is TGCGCCAGCAGCTTCGGACTAGCGGGAGGCCTGCTCACAGATACGCAGTATTTT. Protein product: CASSFGLAGGLLTDTQYF. The chain combines TRBV5-1 with TRBJ2-3; 14 nucleotides match TRBD2. The CDR3 is 18 residues long. CDR1 and CDR2 (germline): SGHRS, YFSETQ. V lost 2 bases to trimming and J lost 2 bases; unmatched junction nucleotides: 7. Complete variable domain (other parts from reference TRBV5-1 and TRBJ2-3): KAGVTQTPRYLIKTRGQQVTLSCSPISGHRSVSWYQQTPGQGLQFLFEYFSETQRNKGNFPGRFSGRQFSNSRSEMNVSTLELGDSALYLCASSFGLAGGLLTDTQYFGPGTRLTVL.

The chain has TRBV21-1 and TRBJ2-1; the table's TRBD2 call for D was not verified on the DNA. TRBV21-1 is termed a pseudogene. This CDR3 has 18 amino acids. CDR3 sequence: CASSIDRGLAGVVHEQFF. As DNA, the CDR3 is TGTGCCAGCAGTATTGACAGGGGTTTAGCGGGAGTTGTCCATGAGCAGTTCTTC.

This clonotype has just a few counts. The gene calls are TRBV5-1 and TRBJ2-3, with 11 nucleotides matching TRBD2. Per the germline V gene, CDR1 is SGHRS and CDR2 is YFSETQ. The J segment lost 3 bases and the V segment lost 4 bases, leaving 7 bases of the junction unmatched. This CDR3 is 16 amino acids long. The CDR3 DNA is TGCGCCAGCAGCCGAGCGACTAGCGGGGTGACAGATACGCAGTATTTT. It specifies CASSRATSGVTDTQYF.

This clonotype was found a few times. This sequence joins TRBV5-4 and TRBJ2-7; TRBD1 matches at 8 bases. J was trimmed by 5 bases and V by 0 bases; bases with no gene match: 7. The CDR3 extends over 15 amino acids. CDR1 is SGHNT and CDR2 is YYREEE in the germline V gene (reference sequence). The CDR3 loop reads CASSLGTGFLDEQYF. DNA for the CDR3: TGTGCCAGCAGCTTGGGGACAGGGTTCCTCGACGAGCAGTACTTC.

The rearrangement joins TRBV10-3 to TRBJ2-1; the D gene could be TRBD1 or TRBD2 (5 bases each). Trimming left V 0 bases short and J 1 base short, with 10 bases between. This CDR3 region has 16 residues. The V gene's germline CDR1 is ENHRY and CDR2 SYGVKD. In nucleotides, the CDR3 is TGTGCCATCAGTGAGTCAGAGGGGCGATCCTACAATGAGCAGTTCTTC. This encodes CAISESEGRSYNEQFF.